The 21 T cell receptor beta chains reported below all come from one sample, sequenced in a study of T cells in women clearing cervical HPV infection. Assay: immunoSEQ multiplex PCR; the TCRdb copy retains only in-frame clones and omits some. This sample's table has under 35,000 clones. The sample taken for sequencing was blood buffy coat. Receptors originate from a woman aged 18-70 years with a cervical HPV16 infection that either progressed to CIN3+ or cleared (not recorded which).

As concerns this clone: The read terminates 3 residues before the CDR3 end, so the remaining end is supplied by the germline J gene. The chain joins TRBV18 to TRBJ2-1; 9 bases are a match to TRBD1. This CDR3 is 15 amino acids long. Per germline, CDR1 KGHSH and CDR2 LQKENI. The trim removed 1 base at V and 6 bases at J, leaving 4 bases unmatched. The CDR3 DNA, read in part, is TGTGCCAGCTCACCACTGGGACAGGGTTTCAATGAG. Protein sequence: CASSPLGQGFNE. From start to end, the CDR3 is CASSPLGQGFNEQFF.

About this clone itself: The read finishes 3 residues shy of the CDR3 end, and the germline J gene is used to complete it. This chain uses TRBV7-8 with TRBJ1-5; the match to TRBD1 covers 12 bases. Germline V gene lookup returns CDR1 SGHVS and CDR2 FQNEAQ. This CDR3 spans 18 amino acids. Losses at the gene ends were 5 bases for V and 0 bases for J; bases not matched to a gene: 8. This CDR3 reads CASSHRDRGPDSNQPQHF. The part of the CDR3 DNA that was read is TGTGCCAGCAGCCACCGGGACAGGGGGCCTGATAGCAATCAGCCC.

Concerning this clone: The germline gene is not matched at one end of the junction; a read error may be the cause. The sequence runs out 3 residues before the end of the CDR3; the remainder is reconstructed from the germline J gene. The gene calls are TRBV4-2 and TRBJ2-7, with 7 bases matching TRBD1. Germline V gene sequence: CDR1 LGHNA, CDR2 YNFKEQ. The CDR3 length is 18 residues. The sequenced CDR3 bases are TGCGCCAGCAGCCAAGATTCATTTGTGGGACAGAGAGCCTACGAG. Protein sequence: CASSQDSFVGQRAYE. The CDR3 in its entirety is CASSQDSFVGQRAYEQYF.

In regard to this clone: The DNA ends 3 residues before the CDR3 does, and the rest of the CDR3 is filled in from the germline J gene. The rearrangement uses TRBV20-1 and TRBJ2-3; D may be TRBD1 (6 bases). The CDR3 runs 14 residues. From germline, CDR1 is DFQATT and CDR2 SNEGSKA (reference sequence). CDR3 DNA (partial): TGCAGTGCTAGAGATAGCAGGGGAAGAGAGACG. This codes for CSARDSRGRET. The whole CDR3 sequence is CSARDSRGRETQYF.

Of note for this clone: The read ends 3 residues shy of where the CDR3 ends; the end is completed using the germline J gene. The chain has TRBV6-1 and TRBJ2-2; D gene uncertain. Germline V gene sequence: CDR1 MNHNS, CDR2 SASEGT. CDR3 length: 15 residues. The covered CDR3 bases are TGTGCCAGCAGTGAGAACGATGCAACTAATGAAAAG. Protein sequence: CASSENDATNEK. The CDR3 reads in full as CASSENDATNEKLFF.

About this clone itself: The read falls 3 residues short of the CDR3 end, and the missing part is taken from the germline J gene. This chain connects TRBV19 to TRBJ2-6; D remains unclear. The V end was cut by 8 bases, the J end by 0 bases, with 11 bases between. Germline loops: CDR1 LNHDA, CDR2 SQIVND (reference sequence). CDR3 length: 15 residues. CDR3 DNA (partial): TGTGCCAGTTCCCAAGGTTCCTCTGGGGCCAACGTC. The encoded protein is CASSQGSSGANV. The complete CDR3 reads CASSQGSSGANVLTF.

Remarks on this clone: The CDR3 is cut off 3 residues early in the read; its end comes from the germline J gene. V is TRBV29-1 and J is TRBJ1-2; D may be TRBD1 (5 bases). Trimming took 3 bases from V and 7 from J, leaving 15 bases between them. The CDR3 covers 13 residues. The germline gives CDR1 SQVTM, CDR2 ANQGSEA. The CDR3 DNA, read in part, is TGCAGCGTTGATCACCCAGGGCAGCGTGGC. It translates to CSVDHPGQRG. The whole CDR3 sequence is CSVDHPGQRGYTF.

Of note for this clone: The DNA ends 3 residues before the CDR3 does, and the rest of the CDR3 is filled in from the germline J gene. The chain uses TRBV20-1 and TRBJ2-5, with TRBD2 matching over 8 bases. This CDR3 is built from 14 residues. V shed 0 bases, J shed 5 bases, and the junction held 5 bases outside the gene matches. Germline V CDR1 and CDR2: DFQATT, SNEGSKA (reference sequence). The CDR3 loop reads CSARDPGGLETQYF. The sequenced part of the CDR3 DNA is TGCAGTGCTAGAGATCCGGGGGGGCTTGAGACC.

As regards this clone: Read data end 3 residues before the CDR3 end; the end is taken from the germline J gene. The chain carries TRBV29-1 and TRBJ1-2; TRBD1 is a possible D gene (6 bases). The CDR3 loop spans 13 amino acids. Trimming took off 4 bases at V and 3 bases at J, with 12 bases between the two ends. Germline V gives CDR1 SQVTM, CDR2 ANQGSEA. The part of the CDR3 DNA that was read is TGCAGCGTTGGTACAGGGACGTACTATGGC. It is translated as CSVGTGTYYG. The whole CDR3 reads CSVGTGTYYGYTF.

Worth noting for this clone: The CDR3 end lies 3 residues beyond the end of the read and is filled in from the germline J gene. The rearrangement links TRBV7-9 to TRBJ2-3; 7 nucleotides align to TRBD2. This CDR3 has 13 residues. The germline V gene has CDR1 SEHNR and CDR2 FQNEAQ (reference sequence). The part of the CDR3 DNA that was read is TGTGCCAGCAGCTCGGGAGGACAAGAGACG. Residues: CASSSGGQET. The full CDR3 protein is CASSSGGQETQYF.

Remarks on this clone: The read terminates 3 residues ahead of where the CDR3 ends, so the germline J gene completes it. The V call is TRBV30, the J call TRBJ2-2; D not certain. CDR1 is GTSNPN and CDR2 is SVGIG in the germline V gene (reference sequence). There are 14 residues in the CDR3. The CDR3 protein is CAWTTAHYNSPLFF. CDR3 DNA (partial): TGTGCCTGGACGACCGCCCACTATAATTCACCG. The entire variable domain, with the rest obtained from reference TRBV30 and TRBJ2-2, is as follows: SQTIHQWPATLVQPVGSPLSLECTVEGTSNPNLYWYRQAAGRGLQLLFYSVGIGQISSEVPQNLSASRPQDRQFILSSKKLLLSDSGFYLCAWTTAHYNSPLFFGEGSRLTVL.

As for this clone: The sequence runs out 3 residues before the end of the CDR3; the remainder is reconstructed from the germline J gene. This chain joins TRBV19 and TRBJ1-1; D gene ambiguous. The CDR3 is 13 amino acids. With 7 bases removed from V and 3 bases from J, the gap between germline ends came to 12 bases. Germline lookup yields CDR1 LNHDA and CDR2 SQIVND (reference sequence). The CDR3 protein is CASIGLGYTEAFF. The part of the CDR3 DNA that was read is TGTGCCAGTATTGGGTTAGGGTACACTGAA.

Points on this clone: Sequencing ends 3 residues short of the CDR3 end; the germline J gene provides the rest. The V and J genes are TRBV19 and TRBJ2-3, with 11 bases fitting TRBD2. This CDR3 has 15 residues. Germline lookup yields CDR1 LNHDA and CDR2 SQIVND (reference sequence). The CDR3 region is CASSRETSGKETQYF. Partial CDR3 DNA: TGTGCCAGTAGTAGGGAGACTAGCGGGAAAGAGACG. The full variable domain, rest sourced from reference TRBV19 and TRBJ2-3, is DGGITQSPKYLFRKEGQNVTLSCEQNLNHDAMYWYRQDPGQGLRLIYYSQIVNDFQKGDIAEGYSVSREKKESFPLTVTSAQKNPTAFYLCASSRETSGKETQYFGPGTRLTVL.

About this clone: From the germline J gene comes the end of the CDR3, since the read stops 3 residues before it. V is TRBV7-2 and J is TRBJ2-3; weak D call: TRBD2 (6 bases). Germline-derived CDR1 and CDR2 are SGHTA and FQGNSA. The CDR3 is made up of 15 amino acids. The CDR3 bases that were read are TGTGCCAGCAGCTTAGCGATTAGCGGCCAAGAGACG. This gives the protein CASSLAISGQET. The whole CDR3 reads CASSLAISGQETQYF.

As concerns this clone: The CDR3 end lies 3 residues beyond the end of the read and is filled in from the germline J gene. The chain links TRBV5-5 to TRBJ2-3, with unresolved D. Deletions cut 6 bases from V and 1 base from J, with 9 bases between. CDR3 length: 13 residues. The germline V gene encodes CDR1 SGHKS and CDR2 YYEKEE (reference sequence). The CDR3 region is CASIRQGTDTQYF. CDR3 bases read: TGTGCCAGCATACGCCAGGGCACAGATACG. The whole variable domain, remainder taken from reference TRBV5-5 and TRBJ2-3, is DAGVTQSPTHLIKTRGQQVTLRCSPISGHKSVSWYQQVLGQGPQFIFQYYEKEERGRGNFPDRFSARQFPNYSSELNVNALLLGDSALYLCASIRQGTDTQYFGPGTRLTVL.

Points on this clone: The CDR3 extends 3 residues past the end of the read, so its final part is completed from the germline J gene. The chain links TRBV19 to TRBJ1-2, with TRBD1 identical over 7 bases. CDR1 is LNHDA, CDR2 SQIVND, per germline (reference sequence). This CDR3 has 13 amino acids. CDR3 region: CASSIYRGGDYTF. The CDR3 bases that were read are TGTGCCAGTAGTATCTACAGGGGCGGCGAC.

Of note for this clone: The read finishes 3 residues shy of the CDR3 end, and the germline J gene is used to complete it. The chain couples TRBV5-1 to TRBJ2-1, with 8 nucleotides matching TRBD2. CDR3 length: 15 residues. CDR1 and CDR2 (germline): SGHRS, YFSETQ. With V trimmed by 0 bases and J by 9 bases, 8 bases remained unmatched. The CDR3 bases that were read are TGCGCCAGCAGCTTGGATAGCGGGATGGAGGGTGAG. This codes for CASSLDSGMEGE. The whole CDR3 sequence is CASSLDSGMEGEQFF.

A note on this clone: The read ends 3 residues shy of where the CDR3 ends; the end is completed using the germline J gene. J is TRBJ1-6 and V is TRBV20-1; the D gene is possibly TRBD1 (6 bases). The germline V gene encodes CDR1 DFQATT and CDR2 SNEGSKA (reference sequence). Trimming took 4 bases from V and 9 from J, leaving 13 bases between them. This CDR3 has 13 residues. The covered CDR3 bases are TGCAGTGCTAAAGGACAGTTGAGTTCACCC. It yields the protein CSAKGQLSSP. In full, the CDR3 reads CSAKGQLSSPLHF.

Remarks on this clone: The read comes to an end 3 residues before the CDR3 does, leaving the germline J gene to fill in the end. This chain connects TRBV6-1 to TRBJ2-1; 7 bases fit TRBD2. V trimming: 2 bases; J trimming: 0 bases; junction bases outside the gene matches: 10. The germline V gene encodes CDR1 MNHNS and CDR2 SASEGT. The CDR3 covers 18 residues. Partial CDR3 DNA: TGTGCCAGCAGTGAAATTTGGCGGGGGAGGGGCTCCTACAATGAG. Its translation is CASSEIWRGRGSYNE. The whole CDR3 reads CASSEIWRGRGSYNEQFF.

Details on this clone: The read finishes 3 residues shy of the CDR3 end, and the germline J gene is used to complete it. The genes are TRBV11-2 and TRBJ2-1; possible D gene TRBD1, 7 bases. The CDR3 sequence is 15 residues long. The germline V and J ends were trimmed by 2 bases and 5 bases, with 13 bases remaining between them. The germline CDR1 and CDR2 sequences are SGHAT and FQNNGV. CDR3 DNA (partial): TGTGCCAGCAGCTTACTCAGGGGGGCGCACAATGAG. This codes for CASSLLRGAHNE. The CDR3 reads in full as CASSLLRGAHNEQFF.

Of note for this clone: The missing CDR3 end, 3 residues past where the read stops, is filled in from the germline J gene. The V and J genes are TRBV6-1 and TRBJ1-2; no definite D call. Germline assignment: CDR1 MNHNS and CDR2 SASEGT. The CDR3 sequence is 18 residues long. The covered CDR3 bases are TGTGCCAGCAGTGAAGTAGGAACAGCCTTAAGCTCCTACAATGAC. This codes for CASSEVGTALSSYND. The full CDR3 is CASSEVGTALSSYNDYTF.